The 17 T cell receptor beta chains given below trace back to one sample, sequenced in a study of blood T cell repertoires in COVID-19. Method: immunoSEQ multiplex PCR; TCRdb's copy keeps in-frame clones and lacks some. The sample lists around 230,000 clones, approximately 90% occurring once. Sample: PBMCs or T cells enriched from blood (not recorded which). These TCRs come from a woman aged 25 to 39 who had recovered from COVID-19.

J is TRBJ1-1 and V is TRBV4-3; 9 nucleotides agree with TRBD1. CDR1 LGHNA and CDR2 YSLEER come from the germline V gene. Germline trimming cut 4 bases from V and 5 bases from J; bases unmatched to any gene: 5. The CDR3 has 14 residues. As DNA, the CDR3 is TGCGCCAGCAGCCCAGGACAGGGGTGGACTGAAGCTTTCTTT. Encoded protein: CASSPGQGWTEAFF.

V is TRBV2 and J is TRBJ1-3; D not resolved. The germline gives CDR1 SNHLY, CDR2 FYNNEI. Trimming removed 7 bases from V and 4 bases from J, with 11 bases in between. CDR3 length: 13 amino acids. The CDR3 sequence: CASTRVLGNTIYF. DNA for the CDR3: TGTGCCAGCACGAGGGTGTTGGGAAACACCATATATTTT. Combining the CDR3 with reference TRBV2 and TRBJ1-3 gives the whole variable domain EPEVTQTPSHQVTQMGQEVILRCVPISNHLYFYWYRQILGQKVEFLVSFYNNEISEKSEIFDDQFSVERPDGSNFTLKIRSTKLEDSAMYFCASTRVLGNTIYFGEGSWLTVV.

This clone occurred once. The chain combines TRBV7-9 with TRBJ1-2, with D possibly TRBD1 on 5 matching bases. Trimming pared 11 bases from V and 4 bases from J, leaving 11 bases between. The CDR3 totals 11 residues. From germline, CDR1 is SEHNR and CDR2 FQNEAQ (reference sequence). CDR3 sequence (DNA): TGTGCCTTAGACAGCCCCTATGGCTACACCTTC. It is translated as CALDSPYGYTF.

The gene calls are TRBV6-1 and TRBJ2-7; a possible D gene is TRBD2 (7 bases). The V gene's germline CDR1 is MNHNS and CDR2 SASEGT. The CDR3 totals 16 residues. Trimming left V 3 bases short and J 5 bases short, with 20 bases between. CDR3 sequence: CASSDLGVGGGNEQYF. In nucleotides, the CDR3 is TGTGCCAGCAGTGACCTAGGGGTTGGGGGGGGCAACGAGCAGTACTTC.

This clone appeared once. V gene TRBV2 combines with J gene TRBJ1-4, with 9 nucleotides matching TRBD1. Per germline, CDR1 SNHLY and CDR2 FYNNEI. The V gene end was trimmed by 6 bases and the J gene end by 4 bases; junction bases not matched to a gene: 3. The CDR3 has 14 residues. The CDR3 nucleotides read TGTGCCAGCAGGAACAGGGGGCTTAATGAAAAACTGTTTTTT. Residues: CASRNRGLNEKLFF. Full variable domain (rest looked up from reference TRBV2 and TRBJ1-4): EPEVTQTPSHQVTQMGQEVILRCVPISNHLYFYWYRQILGQKVEFLVSFYNNEISEKSEIFDDQFSVERPDGSNFTLKIRSTKLEDSAMYFCASRNRGLNEKLFFGSGTQLSVL.

This sequence joins TRBV2 and TRBJ1-1, with 11 positions matching TRBD1. CDR1 is SNHLY, CDR2 FYNNEI, per germline. The trim removed 10 bases at V and 11 bases at J, leaving 6 bases unmatched. CDR3 length: 11 amino acids. The CDR3 DNA reads TGTGCCACCGGACAGGGGGCGGCGGCTTTCTTT. This sequence encodes CATGQGAAAFF.

The chain couples TRBV4-1 to TRBJ1-2; perhaps TRBD1 as D (6 bases). Germline V lookup: CDR1 MGHRA, CDR2 YSYEKL. CDR3 length equals 15 residues. Trimming removed 3 bases from V and 2 bases from J, with 13 bases in between. CDR3 sequence reads: CASSQPGQQNYGYTF. Written as DNA, the CDR3 is TGCGCCAGCAGCCAGCCGGGACAACAGAACTATGGCTACACCTTC.

This sequence joins TRBV6-2 or TRBV6-3 and TRBJ2-7; maybe TRBD1 (6 bases). Per the germline V gene, CDR1 is MNHEY and CDR2 is SVGEGT. V lost 4 bases to trimming and J lost 6 bases, with 7 bases between them. This CDR3 comprises 11 residues. The CDR3 here is CASSLGGEQYF. DNA for the CDR3: TGTGCCAGCAGTTTAGGGGGCGAGCAGTACTTC.

The genes are TRBV6-6 and TRBJ2-5; D is uncertain. V was clipped by 0 bases and J by 0 bases, with 8 bases between them. CDR1 and CDR2 (germline): MNHNY, SVGAGI (reference sequence). The CDR3 runs to 15 residues. The CDR3 is CASSYSSSNQETQYF. The CDR3 region has the DNA TGTGCCAGCAGTTACTCTTCGAGTAACCAAGAGACCCAGTACTTC.

The chain links TRBV5-1 to TRBJ1-1; D might be TRBD1 (6 bases). Trimming removed 0 bases from V and 0 bases from J, with 12 bases in between. From germline, CDR1 is SGHRS and CDR2 YFSETQ. This CDR3 has 16 amino acids. The CDR3 reads CASSLAGGDMNTEAFF. The CDR3 region has the DNA TGCGCCAGCAGCTTGGCCGGGGGGGACATGAACACTGAAGCTTTCTTT.

This clone has only one observation. The genes are TRBV12-3 or TRBV12-4 and TRBJ2-7; tentatively, D is TRBD2 (5 bases). The CDR3 sequence is 13 residues long. V lost 3 bases and J lost 7, with 13 bases in between. The CDR3 coding sequence is TGTGCCAGCAGTTTGCGGGTCTGGAGGGAGCAGTACTTC. As protein: CASSLRVWREQYF.

The J gene is TRBJ1-3, the V gene TRBV15; D perhaps matches TRBD1 (5 bases). CDR1 LNHNV and CDR2 YYDKDF come from the germline V gene (reference sequence). The CDR3 sequence is 16 residues long. V was trimmed by 0 bases and J by 0 bases, leaving 9 bases between them. The CDR3: CATSREQVRSGNTIYF. CDR3 in DNA: TGTGCCACCAGCAGAGAACAGGTTCGCTCTGGAAACACCATATATTTT.

This rearrangement joins TRBV19 to TRBJ1-2; 9 nucleotides match TRBD1. The CDR3 runs 12 residues. The ends lost 8 bases at V and 4 bases at J; junction bases unmatched: 2. Germline lookup yields CDR1 LNHDA and CDR2 SQIVND (reference sequence). DNA for the CDR3: TGTGCCAGTGGGGACAGGGCCTATGGCTACACCTTC. This gives the protein CASGDRAYGYTF.

This clone was detected only a few times. The rearrangement joins TRBV9 to TRBJ2-2; D ambiguous. The CDR3 is 17 amino acids. The germline CDR1 and CDR2 sequences are SGDLS and YYNGEE. V lost 0 bases and J 4 bases, leaving 16 bases between the germline ends. This CDR3 is CASSVGVSPPPTGELFF. CDR3 nucleotides: TGTGCCAGCAGCGTAGGAGTCTCCCCCCCTCCCACCGGGGAGCTGTTTTTT.

The genes are TRBV4-3 and TRBJ2-7, with a weak D call TRBD2 (5 bases). Germline assignment: CDR1 LGHNA and CDR2 YSLEER. Trimming removed 5 bases at V and 5 bases at J, with 19 bases between. This CDR3 spans 15 amino acids. The CDR3 nucleotides are TGCGCCAGCAGCGAAAAAAGGGTGGGGAGAGACGAGCAGTACTTC. Translated, it gives CASSEKRVGRDEQYF.

This clone was detected a few times. The chain recombines TRBV12-3 or TRBV12-4 with TRBJ1-5; D perhaps matches TRBD1 (5 bases). The CDR3 runs 12 residues. The V gene lost 7 bases and the J gene lost 6 bases, with 10 bases spanning the gap. The CDR3 DNA reads TGTGCCAGCAACATCGGGGGTCAGCCCCAGCATTTT. Amino acid sequence: CASNIGGQPQHF.

This clone was seen just once. The rearrangement links TRBV19 to TRBJ1-2; 9 bases match TRBD1. V shed 10 bases, J shed 5 bases, and the junction held 8 bases outside the gene matches. Germline V lookup: CDR1 LNHDA, CDR2 SQIVND (reference sequence). The CDR3 loop spans 13 amino acids. The CDR3 DNA is TGTGCCACCCGGGGACAGGGCGGGTATGGCTACACCTTC. Translation gives CATRGQGGYGYTF.